This T cell receptor (beta chain) was profiled in a study of regulatory T cells in long-lasting Graves disease (TCRdb year 2021). In terms of the full investigation: Persistent Graves' disease was defined as persistently positive TSH receptor autoantibodies together with antithyroid drug treatment for over 5 years. A total of around 35 samples were covered by TCR sequencing, comprising roughly 13 persistent and some 20 newly diagnosed Graves' disease patients. The study took place in China and was registered as a clinical trial. On average, persistent Graves' disease patients in the clinical cohort had been on antithyroid drugs for approximately ten years. Peripheral blood TCR sequencing and RNA sequencing compared persistent Graves' disease patients with newly diagnosed Graves' disease patients. On the study overall, not on this receptor specifically: Compared with newly diagnosed patients, persistent Graves' disease patients had lower TCR Shannon entropy and fewer highly expanded clones, which suggests clonal expansion. The authors acknowledged the small sample size as a limitation that may reduce accuracy. Peripheral blood alone was examined, since thyroid tissue, which constituted the primary lesion, could not be accessed. More public clonotypes were shared among persistent patients (2,741) than among newly diagnosed patients (just under 1,000). Sequencing and analysis were limited to the TCR beta chain. TRBV28, TRBJ1-2 and TRBJ2-5 were preferentially used in persistent disease, while TRBV20-1 and TRBJ2-1 were favored in newly diagnosed disease.

Measured from the cysteine to the phenylalanine, the CDR3 is 10 residues long. Kept here is only the CDR3 DNA, which spans 30 bases and is read in frame from base 1. The germline V gene encodes CDR1 GTSNPN and CDR2 SVGIG (reference sequence). The library relied on multiplex PCR. TCRdb lists the instrument as Illumina HiSeq 4000. CDR3 regions were amplified by Arm-PCR with iRepertoire HTBI primers to construct TCR beta libraries. Gel purification was performed on PCR products prior to sequencing. Regarding the original processing steps: Across samples, 60 to 70 TRBV and around 15 TRBJ segments were identified and used for gene usage analysis of CDR3 amino acid clonotypes. COPE and FqMerger were used to merge the filtered high-quality paired reads into contigs. BLAST was used to align contigs to IMGT TRBV, TRBD and TRBJ reference genes, with CDR3 defined following IMGT. Highly expanded clones were defined as clonotypes with a frequency above 0.1%. Shannon entropy served as the measure of repertoire diversity, while the Gini coefficient captured V-J evenness. A clonotype was considered public if more than one individual shared it. TCRdb reprocessing: public reads trimmed at Q25 with fastp, clones called with MiXCR, in-frame beta chains kept. Rows merge per CDR3 protein into single entries with the most common DNA and genes. The V and J calls here are based on TCRdb, not the publication. Present in this sample are 350,000 to 500,000 distinct CDR3 sequences, roughly a fifth of which were seen just once. Roughly an eighth of the sample is held by the ten biggest clonotypes.

This specimen's time point label, per the study, means: persistent/refractory GD, antithyroid drugs over 5 years with positive TRAb. For both TCR sequencing and RNA sequencing, RNA was extracted from PBMCs in TRIzol. The diagnosis of Graves' disease was made according to American Thyroid Association guidelines. The patients came from an endocrinology department in Xi'an, China. Each patient gave approximately 9.7 milliliters of peripheral blood, collected in an EDTA anticoagulant tube. Ficoll Paque Plus density gradient separation was used to isolate PBMCs, and no further T cell sorting was done. An Agilent 2100 Bioanalyzer and agarose gel were used to assess RNA quality, and a NanoDrop 2000 was used to measure RNA concentration. This clonotype was found a few times. No antigen is known for it. No quality values exist for individual bases; no much larger clone is one base distant.

The receptor's source is a female donor with Graves disease. Recombination linked TRBV30 to TRBJ2-1; the D segment could be TRBD2, given 6 matching bases. The sample consisted of peripheral blood mononuclear cells (PBMCs), taken when the disease was refractory, from a patient treated with antithyroid drugs. The CDR3 protein sequence reads: CAWGDNEQFF. In nucleotides, the sequence is TGTGCTTGGGGGGACAATGAGCAGTTCTTC.